Below, 22 T cell receptor beta chains from the same sample are listed, as sequenced in a study of cytomegalovirus exposure and HLA in healthy donors. PCR amplification relied on 60 Vbeta primers (plus 13 Jbeta primers). Some clones are missing from TCRdb's copy, which holds only in-frame ones; the method was immunoSEQ multiplex PCR. The repertoire holds roughly 140,000 clones, with around 78% as singletons. The specimen sequenced was PBMCs. The receptors originated from a male donor in good health and CMV-seronegative.

The chain employs TRBV5-4 and TRBJ2-3; weak D call: TRBD1 (6 bases). The germline V and J ends were trimmed by 0 bases and 2 bases, with 10 bases remaining between them. The CDR3 totals 15 residues. In germline, CDR1 is SGHNT, CDR2 YYREEE (reference sequence). The CDR3 reads CASSLGDTPTDTQYF. The CDR3, as DNA: TGTGCCAGCAGCTTGGGGGACACACCCACAGATACGCAGTATTTT.

The gene calls are TRBV6-6 and TRBJ2-2; 7 bases are a match to TRBD1. Germline trimming cut 6 bases from V and 0 bases from J; bases unmatched to any gene: 4. The CDR3 runs 15 residues. Germline CDR1 and CDR2: MNHNY and SVGAGI (reference sequence). For the CDR3, the DNA is TGTGCCAGCAGCCTGGACAGGACGAACACCGGGGAGCTGTTTTTT. Its protein is CASSLDRTNTGELFF.

J is TRBJ2-7 and V is TRBV5-4; perhaps TRBD2 as D (6 bases). The CDR3 runs to 14 residues. Trimming shortened V by 5 bases and J by 1 base, and 13 bases separated the two germline ends. CDR1 is SGHNT, CDR2 YYREEE, per germline (reference sequence). The CDR3, as DNA: TGTGCCAGCAGTACCCGGGACTTATCCTACGAGCAGTACTTC. As protein: CASSTRDLSYEQYF.

The chain uses TRBV15 and TRBJ1-2; possibly TRBD1 for D (6 bases). Trimming pared 1 base from V and 8 bases from J, leaving 26 bases between. CDR1 and CDR2 (germline): LNHNV, YYDKDF (reference sequence). CDR3 length: 18 residues. CDR3 in amino acids: CATSRGAGRGFLEGGYTF. The CDR3 DNA follows: TGTGCCACCAGCAGAGGGGCCGGAAGGGGGTTCTTAGAAGGGGGCTACACCTTC.

V gene TRBV7-9 combines with J gene TRBJ2-7; D may be TRBD2 (5 bases). This CDR3 spans 15 amino acids. The germline V and J ends were trimmed by 4 bases and 2 bases, with 15 bases remaining between them. Germline loops: CDR1 SEHNR, CDR2 FQNEAQ (reference sequence). CDR3 residues: CASSSPGLLPYEQYF. The CDR3 region has the DNA TGTGCCAGCAGCTCCCCCGGACTCCTCCCCTACGAGCAGTACTTC. Using reference TRBV7-9 and TRBJ2-7 for the parts outside the CDR3, the full variable domain is DTGVSQNPRHKITKRGQNVTFRCDPISEHNRLYWYRQTLGQGPEFLTYFQNEAQLEKSRLLSDRFSAERPKGSFSTLEIQRTEQGDSAMYLCASSSPGLLPYEQYFGPGTRLTVT.

The chain combines TRBV30 with TRBJ2-7; D may be TRBD1 (5 bases). The CDR3 spans 10 residues. Germline CDR1 GTSNPN, CDR2 SVGIG (reference sequence). The V end lost 3 bases, the J end lost 6 bases, and 6 bases lay between the germline ends. The chain's CDR3 is CAWRGAEQYF. CDR3 DNA: TGTGCCTGGAGAGGGGCCGAGCAGTACTTC.

This clone was detected once. This rearrangement joins TRBV7-9 to TRBJ1-4; 9 bases match TRBD1. The CDR3 covers 14 residues. The V gene end was trimmed by 4 bases and the J gene end by 8 bases; junction bases not matched to a gene: 5. Looked up from germline, CDR1 is SEHNR and CDR2 is FQNEAQ (reference sequence). The chain's CDR3 is CASSWDRVEEKLFF. CDR3 DNA: TGTGCCAGCAGCTGGGACAGGGTGGAAGAAAAACTGTTTTTT.

The rearrangement links TRBV2 to TRBJ2-1; 7 bases are shared with TRBD1. The trim removed 6 bases at V and 4 bases at J, leaving 12 bases unmatched. CDR1 and CDR2 from the germline V gene are SNHLY and FYNNEI. This CDR3 has 16 residues. CDR3 in amino acids: CASRPLEQGEYNEQFF. CDR3 nucleotide sequence: TGTGCCAGCAGGCCCCTAGAGCAGGGGGAATACAATGAGCAGTTCTTC.

This chain joins TRBV7-9 and TRBJ1-1; D unclear. The CDR3 runs to 14 residues. Trimming pared 1 base from V and 2 bases from J, leaving 8 bases between. Germline loops: CDR1 SEHNR, CDR2 FQNEAQ (reference sequence). In DNA, the CDR3 is TGTGCCAGCAGCTTAGTGGGGAGTAACACTGAAGCTTTCTTT. It encodes CASSLVGSNTEAFF. Full variable domain (missing parts from reference TRBV7-9 and TRBJ1-1): DTGVSQNPRHKITKRGQNVTFRCDPISEHNRLYWYRQTLGQGPEFLTYFQNEAQLEKSRLLSDRFSAERPKGSFSTLEIQRTEQGDSAMYLCASSLVGSNTEAFFGQGTRLTVV.

This clone has just one count. The chain joins TRBV7-6 to TRBJ2-3, with 7 bases identical to TRBD2. The CDR3 is 14 residues long. J was trimmed by 2 bases and V by 4 bases; bases with no gene match: 3. Germline CDR1 is SGHVS and CDR2 is FNYEAQ. This chain's CDR3 is CASSSSGITDTQYF. Written as DNA, the CDR3 is TGTGCCAGCAGCTCCAGCGGGATCACAGATACGCAGTATTTT. The variable domain in full, completed from reference TRBV7-6 and TRBJ2-3, reads GAGVSQSPRYKVTKRGQDVALRCDPISGHVSLYWYRQALGQGPEFLTYFNYEAQQDKSGLPNDRFSAERPEGSISTLTIQRTEQRDSAMYRCASSSSGITDTQYFGPGTRLTVL.

This chain joins TRBV6-1 and TRBJ1-6; TRBD1 agrees at 8 bases. V shed 2 bases and J 6 bases; nucleotides not matched to a gene: 3. The CDR3 is 15 residues long. Germline lookup yields CDR1 MNHNS and CDR2 SASEGT. CDR3 nucleotide sequence: TGTGCCAGCAGTGAACGGGACAGGCTTAATTCACCCCTCCACTTT. It yields the protein CASSERDRLNSPLHF.

V gene TRBV19 combines with J gene TRBJ2-3, with 8 bases aligning to TRBD2. Germline V gene data show CDR1 as LNHDA and CDR2 as SQIVND (reference sequence). The trim removed 2 bases at V and 2 bases at J, leaving 9 bases unmatched. The CDR3 length is 17 residues. The CDR3 loop is CASSIRQGSGATDTQYF. As DNA, the CDR3 is TGTGCCAGTAGTATACGCCAAGGTAGCGGGGCCACAGATACGCAGTATTTT.

The rearrangement joins TRBV7-3 to TRBJ2-1; 10 nucleotides agree with TRBD2. The germline V gene has CDR1 SGHTA and CDR2 FQGTGA. V trimming: 4 bases; J trimming: 6 bases; junction bases outside the gene matches: 6. This CDR3 has 15 amino acids. CDR3 region: CASSSPSGGRNEQFF. The CDR3 DNA follows: TGTGCCAGCAGCTCCCCTAGCGGGGGCCGCAATGAGCAGTTCTTC. Variable domain in full (rest from reference TRBV7-3 and TRBJ2-1): GAGVSQTPSNKVTEKGKYVELRCDPISGHTALYWYRQSLGQGPEFLIYFQGTGAADDSGLPNDRFFAVRPEGSVSTLKIQRTERGDSAVYLCASSSPSGGRNEQFFGPGTRLTVL.

V and J are TRBV2 and TRBJ2-7; 9 positions agree with TRBD2. V trimming: 11 bases; J trimming: 0 bases; junction bases outside the gene matches: 14. The CDR3 is 16 amino acids. CDR1 is SNHLY and CDR2 is FYNNEI in the germline V gene. In DNA, the CDR3 is TGTGCCCGGGGAAGTAGCGGGGGTCTAAGCTCCTACGAGCAGTACTTC. As protein: CARGSSGGLSSYEQYF.

This chain uses TRBV5-1 with TRBJ1-1; TRBD1 might be the D (5 bases). Trimming stripped 3 bases from V and 2 bases from J, with 8 bases between. The CDR3 extends over 13 amino acids. Germline V gene data show CDR1 as SGHRS and CDR2 as YFSETQ. CDR3 region: CASSYQGNTEAFF. Here the CDR3 DNA reads TGCGCCAGCAGCTACCAGGGAAACACTGAAGCTTTCTTT.

The CDR3 loop reads CASSLIDRGDYGYTF. The CDR3 DNA is TGTGCCAGCAGCTTAATCGACAGGGGTGACTATGGCTACACCTTC. The chain recombines TRBV7-9 with TRBJ1-2; 8 positions agree with TRBD1. The germline gives CDR1 SEHNR, CDR2 FQNEAQ (reference sequence). After removal of 2 bases from V and 3 bases from J, the junction contained 5 bases not matched to a gene. The CDR3 extends over 15 amino acids.

V usage is TRBV10-1 and J usage is TRBJ2-1, with TRBD1 matching over 8 bases. J was trimmed by 8 bases and V by 6 bases; bases with no gene match: 9. The CDR3 sequence is 14 residues long. Germline values: CDR1 WNHNN, CDR2 SYGVQD (reference sequence). The CDR3 here is CASSQTGETHEQFF. CDR3 coding DNA: TGCGCCAGCAGCCAGACAGGGGAAACCCATGAGCAGTTCTTC.

V is TRBV30 and J is TRBJ2-5; TRBD1 agrees at 9 bases. V dropped 5 bases and J dropped 8; count of bases not matched to a gene: 12. The germline gives CDR1 GTSNPN, CDR2 SVGIG (reference sequence). This CDR3 has 14 amino acids. Here the CDR3 DNA reads TGTGCCTGGTCTGTAGGACAGGGGAAGGGAACCCAGTACTTC. Protein sequence: CAWSVGQGKGTQYF. The entire variable domain, with the rest obtained from reference TRBV30 and TRBJ2-5, is as follows: SQTIHQWPATLVQPVGSPLSLECTVEGTSNPNLYWYRQAAGRGLQLLFYSVGIGQISSEVPQNLSASRPQDRQFILSSKKLLLSDSGFYLCAWSVGQGKGTQYFGPGTRLLVL.

The rearrangement links TRBV9 to TRBJ2-2; tentative D call: TRBD1 (6 bases). V was trimmed by 2 bases and J by 1 base, leaving 15 bases between them. The CDR3 runs to 17 residues. The germline V gene has CDR1 SGDLS and CDR2 YYNGEE. CDR3: CASSVLQGSQNTGELFF. CDR3 sequence (DNA): TGTGCCAGCAGCGTCTTACAGGGTAGCCAGAACACCGGGGAGCTGTTTTTT.

This chain uses TRBV27 with TRBJ2-2, with 12 positions matching TRBD2. The CDR3 is made up of 15 amino acids. Per the germline V gene, CDR1 is MNHEY and CDR2 is SMNVEV (reference sequence). V shed 7 bases and J 5 bases; nucleotides not matched to a gene: 5. The CDR3 here is CASTLAGGATGELFF. Written as DNA, the CDR3 is TGTGCCAGCACCCTAGCGGGGGGGGCGACCGGGGAGCTGTTTTTT.

CDR3 residues: CASSLEVRVRVGSPLHF. CDR3 bases: TGTGCCAGCAGCTTAGAGGTCAGGGTCAGGGTCGGCTCACCCCTCCACTTT. J is TRBJ1-6 and V is TRBV7-2; D possibly corresponds to TRBD1 (5 bases). Germline lookup yields CDR1 SGHTA and CDR2 FQGNSA. CDR3 length: 17 amino acids. Trimming stripped 1 base from V and 10 bases from J, with 20 bases between. The complete variable domain, with remaining parts taken from reference TRBV7-2 and TRBJ1-6, reads GAGVSQSPSNKVTEKGKDVELRCDPISGHTALYWYRQSLGQGLEFLIYFQGNSAPDKSGLPSDRFSAERTGGSVSTLTIQRTQQEDSAVYLCASSLEVRVRVGSPLHFGNGTRLTVT.

This clone has just a few counts. The chain couples TRBV27 to TRBJ1-2, with D maybe TRBD1 (6 bases). The CDR3 consists of 15 residues. The V end was cut by 2 bases, the J end by 4 bases, with 14 bases between. Looked up from germline, CDR1 is MNHEY and CDR2 is SMNVEV (reference sequence). CDR3 DNA sequence: TGTGCCAGCAGTTTAGGGAGGGGGAGCGTCTATGGCTACACCTTC. It specifies CASSLGRGSVYGYTF.